This TCR beta chain is drawn from a study of T cell repertoires in cytomegalovirus infection. With respect to this clonotype: Its antigen is not known.

The length of the CDR3 is 14 residues. Germline V CDR1 and CDR2: SNHLY, FYNNEI. V gave up 2 bases and J gave up 12 bases, with 20 bases separating them. TCRdb itself ran the reads through MiXCR, one entry per CDR3 protein. There are about 920,000 distinct CDR3 sequences in the sample; 30% to 40% occur only once, and around an eighth lies in the top ten. Notes on the study in general: Pooled public TCR beta family frequency picked out CMV carriers with the relevant HLA. The ex vivo response was dominated by HLA-C-restricted CMV-specific TCR beta clonotypes.

Sequencing used cultured CD8+ T cells from PBMCs, obtained from culture after CMV antigen stimulation. The origin of this receptor is a human donor in good health (CMV status not recorded). Some clones in this sample may be carry-over from other donors' samples. The genes are TRBV2 and TRBJ2-7; D unresolved. The CDR3 region is CASSEFVGSVGTYV. In nucleotides, the CDR3 is TGTGCCAGCAGTGAATTTGTAGGGTCAGTTGGAACGTACGTC.